This TCR beta chain appears in the sequencing data of a study of cytomegalovirus exposure and HLA in healthy donors. Study conclusions and caveats: There were around 160 TCR beta chains listed as cytomegalovirus-associated.

Produced via immunoSEQ multiplex PCR; TCRdb's table is partial and in-frame only. The sample carries about 160,000 clones, around nine tenths recorded once. To note about this clone: Its antigen is as yet unknown.

V was pared by 2 bases and J by 7 bases, with 5 bases of the junction left unmatched. The CDR3 has 14 amino acids. The germline V gene has CDR1 SGHDT and CDR2 YYEEEE. The rearrangement uses TRBV5-6 and TRBJ1-5; 8 nucleotides match TRBD1. The TCR originated in a man between 18 and 29 years old in good health and CMV-seronegative. The sample comprised PBMCs. The CDR3, as DNA: TGTGCCAGCAGCTTCGGACAGGGTAGGCAGCCCCAGCATTTT. It specifies CASSFGQGRQPQHF.